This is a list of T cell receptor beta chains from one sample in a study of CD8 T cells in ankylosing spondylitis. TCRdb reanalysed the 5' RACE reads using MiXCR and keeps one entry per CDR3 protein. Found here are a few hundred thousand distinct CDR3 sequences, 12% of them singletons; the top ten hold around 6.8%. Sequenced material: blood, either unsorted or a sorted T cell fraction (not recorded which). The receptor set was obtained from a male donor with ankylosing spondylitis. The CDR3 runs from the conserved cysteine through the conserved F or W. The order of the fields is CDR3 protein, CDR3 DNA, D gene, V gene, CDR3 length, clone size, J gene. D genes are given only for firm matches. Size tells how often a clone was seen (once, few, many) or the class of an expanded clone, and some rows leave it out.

CDR3aa: CASSFSPGLYNEQFF; CDR3nt: TGTGCCAGCAGTTTTAGTCCGGGCCTCTACAATGAGCAGTTCTTC; d_gene: NA; v_gene: TRBV12-3/TRBV12-4; len: 15; abundance: NA; j_gene: TRBJ2-1
CDR3aa: CASSPGVNTDTQYF; CDR3nt: TGTGCCAGCAGCCCAGGCGTTAACACAGATACGCAGTATTTT; d_gene: NA; v_gene: TRBV11-2; len: 14; abundance: many; j_gene: TRBJ2-3
CDR3aa: CASSRHGGGNEQFF; CDR3nt: TGTGCCAGCAGCCGCCACGGGGGTGGCAATGAGCAGTTCTTC; d_gene: NA; v_gene: TRBV7-9; len: 14; abundance: NA; j_gene: TRBJ2-1
CDR3aa: CASSLPSSSGSYEQYF; CDR3nt: TGCGCCAGCAGCTTGCCTTCCTCGAGCGGGAGTTACGAGCAGTACTTC; d_gene: TRBD2; v_gene: TRBV5-1; len: 16; abundance: NA; j_gene: TRBJ2-7
CDR3aa: CASSDGRARGEQFF; CDR3nt: TGTGCCAGCTCGGACGGAAGGGCCCGGGGTGAGCAGTTCTTC; d_gene: NA; v_gene: TRBV12-3/TRBV12-4; len: 14; abundance: NA; j_gene: TRBJ2-1
CDR3aa: CASSHVGRLDNSPLHF; CDR3nt: TGTGCCAGCAGCCACGTCGGACGGCTGGATAATTCACCCCTCCACTTT; d_gene: NA; v_gene: TRBV5-5; len: 16; abundance: few; j_gene: TRBJ1-6
CDR3aa: CSARGLAGDNTQYF; CDR3nt: TGCAGTGCTAGGGGGCTAGCGGGAGACAATACGCAGTATTTT; d_gene: TRBD2; v_gene: TRBV20-1; len: 14; abundance: NA; j_gene: TRBJ2-3
CDR3aa: CATPDRGPGNTIYF; CDR3nt: TGTGCCACCCCTGACAGGGGGCCTGGAAACACCATATATTTT; d_gene: TRBD1; v_gene: TRBV12-3/TRBV12-4; len: 14; abundance: once; j_gene: TRBJ1-3
CDR3aa: CASSEAVNPDTQYF; CDR3nt: TGTGCCAGCAGTGAGGCCGTAAACCCAGATACGCAGTATTTT; d_gene: NA; v_gene: TRBV25-1; len: 14; abundance: few; j_gene: TRBJ2-3
CDR3aa: CASRVSNGNQPQHF; CDR3nt: TGTGCCAGCAGGGTATCAAATGGCAATCAGCCCCAGCATTTT; d_gene: NA; v_gene: TRBV27; len: 14; abundance: NA; j_gene: TRBJ1-5
CDR3aa: CSASGSPYNEQFF; CDR3nt: TGCAGTGCTAGCGGGAGCCCCTACAATGAGCAGTTCTTC; d_gene: NA; v_gene: TRBV20-1; len: 13; abundance: NA; j_gene: TRBJ2-1
CDR3aa: CASSPVPDSDTGELFF; CDR3nt: TGTGCCAGCAGTCCCGTCCCGGATTCCGACACCGGGGAGCTGTTTTTT; d_gene: NA; v_gene: TRBV12-3/TRBV12-4; len: 16; abundance: few; j_gene: TRBJ2-2
CDR3aa: CASRQEPGELFF; CDR3nt: TGTGCCAGCAGACAAGAACCCGGGGAGCTGTTTTTT; d_gene: NA; v_gene: TRBV12-3/TRBV12-4; len: 12; abundance: many; j_gene: TRBJ2-2
CDR3aa: CASSSRQGAWETQYF; CDR3nt: TGCGCCAGCAGCTCAAGACAGGGGGCTTGGGAGACCCAGTACTTC; d_gene: TRBD1; v_gene: TRBV5-1; len: 15; abundance: few; j_gene: TRBJ2-5
CDR3aa: CASRPGQQPYNEQFF; CDR3nt: TGTGCCAGCAGACCGGGACAGCAACCTTACAATGAGCAGTTCTTC; d_gene: TRBD1; v_gene: TRBV27; len: 15; abundance: few; j_gene: TRBJ2-1
CDR3aa: CATSRDYYPEQFF; CDR3nt: TGTGCCACCAGCAGGGACTACTATCCTGAGCAGTTCTTC; d_gene: NA; v_gene: TRBV15; len: 13; abundance: NA; j_gene: TRBJ2-1
CDR3aa: CASSQETGVLSFNTEAFF; CDR3nt: TGTGCCAGCAGCCAAGAGACAGGGGTCCTGTCCTTTAACACTGAAGCTTTCTTT; d_gene: TRBD1; v_gene: TRBV14; len: 18; abundance: few; j_gene: TRBJ1-1
CDR3aa: CSVGSGQGNEQFF; CDR3nt: TGCAGCGTTGGAAGCGGACAGGGCAATGAGCAGTTCTTC; d_gene: TRBD1; v_gene: TRBV29-1; len: 13; abundance: few; j_gene: TRBJ2-1
CDR3aa: CSPSSGGWDTQYF; CDR3nt: TGCAGTCCCTCTTCGGGGGGGTGGGATACGCAGTATTTT; d_gene: TRBD2; v_gene: TRBV20-1; len: 13; abundance: few; j_gene: TRBJ2-3
CDR3aa: CSASWGSYGYTF; CDR3nt: TGCAGTGCTTCTTGGGGCAGCTATGGCTACACCTTC; d_gene: NA; v_gene: TRBV20-1; len: 12; abundance: many; j_gene: TRBJ1-2
CDR3aa: CASSESSRTTGELFF; CDR3nt: TGTGCCAGCAGTGAAAGTAGCAGGACCACCGGGGAGCTGTTTTTT; d_gene: NA; v_gene: TRBV6-1; len: 15; abundance: NA; j_gene: TRBJ2-2
CDR3aa: CASSMVSGSGGEQFF; CDR3nt: TGCGCCAGCAGCATGGTTAGCGGGAGCGGTGGTGAGCAGTTCTTC; d_gene: TRBD2; v_gene: TRBV5-1; len: 15; abundance: many; j_gene: TRBJ2-1
CDR3aa: CASSPPGAALEQYF; CDR3nt: TGTGCCAGCAGTCCGCCGGGGGCCGCCCTCGAGCAGTACTTC; d_gene: NA; v_gene: TRBV12-3/TRBV12-4; len: 14; abundance: many; j_gene: TRBJ2-7
CDR3aa: CASSQSAGRGSGANVLTF; CDR3nt: TGTGCCAGCAGCCAATCCGCGGGCAGGGGCTCTGGGGCCAACGTCCTGACTTTC; d_gene: NA; v_gene: TRBV3-1; len: 18; abundance: once; j_gene: TRBJ2-6
CDR3aa: CASSLTGGGYTF; CDR3nt: TGTGCCAGCAGCCTTACAGGGGGCGGCTACACCTTC; d_gene: TRBD1; v_gene: TRBV9; len: 12; abundance: NA; j_gene: TRBJ1-2
CDR3aa: CSARAILAGSLNTQYF; CDR3nt: TGCAGTGCTAGAGCGATACTAGCGGGTTCGTTAAATACGCAGTATTTT; d_gene: TRBD2; v_gene: TRBV20-1; len: 16; abundance: few; j_gene: TRBJ2-3
CDR3aa: CAWSRGGADTQYF; CDR3nt: TGTGCCTGGAGCAGAGGGGGCGCAGATACGCAGTATTTT; d_gene: TRBD1; v_gene: TRBV30; len: 13; abundance: NA; j_gene: TRBJ2-3
CDR3aa: CSLGRDQDGYTF; CDR3nt: TGCAGCCTGGGGCGGGACCAAGACGGCTACACCTTC; d_gene: NA; v_gene: TRBV20-1; len: 12; abundance: few; j_gene: TRBJ1-2
CDR3aa: CSGTSGRVNEQFF; CDR3nt: TGCAGCGGGACTAGCGGGAGGGTTAATGAGCAGTTCTTC; d_gene: TRBD2; v_gene: TRBV20-1; len: 13; abundance: few; j_gene: TRBJ2-1
CDR3aa: CASSLRQGVNNQPQHF; CDR3nt: TGTGCCAGCAGCTTAAGACAGGGGGTTAACAATCAGCCCCAGCATTTT; d_gene: TRBD1; v_gene: TRBV13; len: 16; abundance: NA; j_gene: TRBJ1-5
CDR3aa: CASSLGKSPTNEKLFF; CDR3nt: TGCGCCAGCAGCTTGGGGAAGAGTCCAACTAATGAAAAACTGTTTTTT; d_gene: NA; v_gene: TRBV5-1; len: 16; abundance: NA; j_gene: TRBJ1-4
CDR3aa: CASSFHGGGEQYF; CDR3nt: TGTGCCAGCAGCTTCCACGGGGGAGGCGAGCAGTACTTC; d_gene: NA; v_gene: TRBV12-3/TRBV12-4; len: 13; abundance: few; j_gene: TRBJ2-7
CDR3aa: CASSPPNQGSMNTEAFF; CDR3nt: TGTGCCAGCTCACCACCCAATCAGGGGAGCATGAACACTGAAGCTTTCTTT; d_gene: NA; v_gene: TRBV18; len: 17; abundance: few; j_gene: TRBJ1-1
CDR3aa: CATSKLLAAQETQYF; CDR3nt: TGTGCCACCAGCAAATTACTAGCGGCCCAAGAGACCCAGTACTTC; d_gene: TRBD2; v_gene: TRBV15; len: 15; abundance: few; j_gene: TRBJ2-5
CDR3aa: CASRRTGPWGAQETQYF; CDR3nt: TGTGCCAGCAGACGAACCGGACCGTGGGGGGCACAAGAGACCCAGTACTTC; d_gene: NA; v_gene: TRBV12-3/TRBV12-4; len: 17; abundance: many; j_gene: TRBJ2-5
CDR3aa: CSASGSYTGELFF; CDR3nt: TGCAGTGCTAGCGGGAGCTATACCGGGGAGCTGTTTTTT; d_gene: NA; v_gene: TRBV20-1; len: 13; abundance: NA; j_gene: TRBJ2-2
CDR3aa: CASSQGLYGYTF; CDR3nt: TGTGCCAGCAGTCAGGGCCTCTATGGCTACACCTTC; d_gene: NA; v_gene: TRBV11-2; len: 12; abundance: NA; j_gene: TRBJ1-2
CDR3aa: CASSLSVGGRSDTQYF; CDR3nt: TGTGCCAGCAGCTTATCTGTAGGGGGCAGATCAGATACGCAGTATTTT; d_gene: TRBD1; v_gene: TRBV7-6; len: 16; abundance: NA; j_gene: TRBJ2-3
CDR3aa: CASSSGTVFYEQYF; CDR3nt: TGTGCCAGCAGCTCCGGGACAGTGTTCTACGAGCAGTACTTC; d_gene: TRBD1; v_gene: TRBV12-3/TRBV12-4; len: 14; abundance: few; j_gene: TRBJ2-7
CDR3aa: CASSMGSGPYNEQFF; CDR3nt: TGTGCCAGTAGTATGGGTAGCGGGCCTTACAATGAGCAGTTCTTC; d_gene: TRBD2; v_gene: TRBV19; len: 15; abundance: NA; j_gene: TRBJ2-1
CDR3aa: CSAREFSGRARNEQFF; CDR3nt: TGCAGTGCTAGAGAGTTCAGCGGGAGGGCCAGAAATGAGCAGTTCTTC; d_gene: TRBD2; v_gene: TRBV20-1; len: 16; abundance: NA; j_gene: TRBJ2-1
CDR3aa: CASSSKSGTSGSTDTQYF; CDR3nt: TGTGCCAGCAGCTCCAAATCCGGGACTAGCGGGAGCACAGATACGCAGTATTTT; d_gene: TRBD2; v_gene: TRBV5-6; len: 18; abundance: few; j_gene: TRBJ2-3
CDR3aa: CSAPDRGLADTQYF; CDR3nt: TGCAGTGCTCCGGACAGGGGGCTCGCAGATACGCAGTATTTT; d_gene: TRBD1; v_gene: TRBV20-1; len: 14; abundance: few; j_gene: TRBJ2-3
CDR3aa: CASRGTGLHEQFF; CDR3nt: TGTGCCAGCAGGGGTACAGGGCTCCATGAGCAGTTCTTC; d_gene: NA; v_gene: TRBV12-3/TRBV12-4; len: 13; abundance: many; j_gene: TRBJ2-1